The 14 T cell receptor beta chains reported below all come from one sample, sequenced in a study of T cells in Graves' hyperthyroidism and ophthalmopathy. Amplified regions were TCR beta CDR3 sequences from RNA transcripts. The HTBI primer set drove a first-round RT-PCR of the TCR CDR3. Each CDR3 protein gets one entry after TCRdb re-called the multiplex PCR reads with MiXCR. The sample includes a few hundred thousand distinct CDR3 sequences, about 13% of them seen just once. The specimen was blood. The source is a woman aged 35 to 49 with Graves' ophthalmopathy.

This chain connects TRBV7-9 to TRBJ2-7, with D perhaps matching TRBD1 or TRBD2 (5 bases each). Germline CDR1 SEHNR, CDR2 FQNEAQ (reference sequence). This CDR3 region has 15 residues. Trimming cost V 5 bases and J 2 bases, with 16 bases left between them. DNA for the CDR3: TGTGCCAGCAGCCAATACCGGGACGGAGCCTACGAGCAGTACTTC. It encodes CASSQYRDGAYEQYF.

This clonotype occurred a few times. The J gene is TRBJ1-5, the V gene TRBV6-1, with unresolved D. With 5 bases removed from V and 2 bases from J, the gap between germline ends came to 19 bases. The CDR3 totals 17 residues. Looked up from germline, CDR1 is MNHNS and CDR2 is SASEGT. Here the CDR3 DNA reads TGTGCCAGCAGTTATCTCTTTTCCGGAGTTGGCAATCAGCCCCAGCATTTT. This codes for CASSYLFSGVGNQPQHF.

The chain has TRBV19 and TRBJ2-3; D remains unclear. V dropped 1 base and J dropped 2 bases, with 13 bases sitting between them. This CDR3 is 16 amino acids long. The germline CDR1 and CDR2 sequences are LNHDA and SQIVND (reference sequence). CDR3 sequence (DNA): TGTGCCAGTAGTATAGTGGCTACGGGCTACACAGATACGCAGTATTTT. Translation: CASSIVATGYTDTQYF.

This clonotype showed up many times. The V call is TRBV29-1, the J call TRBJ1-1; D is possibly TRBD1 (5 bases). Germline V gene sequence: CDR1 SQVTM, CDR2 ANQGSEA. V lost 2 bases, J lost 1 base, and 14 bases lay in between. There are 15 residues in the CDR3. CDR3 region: CSVELVDSQNTEAFF. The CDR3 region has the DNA TGCAGCGTTGAACTGGTTGACAGCCAGAACACTGAAGCTTTCTTT.

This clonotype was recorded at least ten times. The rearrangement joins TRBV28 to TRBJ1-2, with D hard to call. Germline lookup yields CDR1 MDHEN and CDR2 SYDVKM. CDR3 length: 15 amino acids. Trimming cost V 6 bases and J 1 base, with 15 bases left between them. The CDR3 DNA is TGTGCCAGCAGGTCTATGGCAGCTTATAACTATGGCTACACCTTC. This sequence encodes CASRSMAAYNYGYTF.

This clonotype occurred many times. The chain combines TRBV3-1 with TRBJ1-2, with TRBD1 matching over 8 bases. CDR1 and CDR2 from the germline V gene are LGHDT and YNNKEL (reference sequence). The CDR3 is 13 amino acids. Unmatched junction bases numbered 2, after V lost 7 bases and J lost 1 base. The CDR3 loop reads CASTDRGNYGYTF. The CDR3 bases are TGTGCCAGCACAGACAGGGGTAACTATGGCTACACCTTC. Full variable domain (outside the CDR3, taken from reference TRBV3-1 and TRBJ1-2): DTAVSQTPKYLVTQMGNDKSIKCEQNLGHDTMYWYKQDSKKFLKIMFSYNNKELIINETVPNRFSPKSPDKAHLNLHINSLELGDSAVYFCASTDRGNYGYTFGSGTRLTVV.

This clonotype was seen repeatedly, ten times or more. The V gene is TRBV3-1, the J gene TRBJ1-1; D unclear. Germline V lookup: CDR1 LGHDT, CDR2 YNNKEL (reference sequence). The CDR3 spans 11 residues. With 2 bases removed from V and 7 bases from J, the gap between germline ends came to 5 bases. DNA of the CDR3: TGTGCCAGCAGCCAATTGGGTGAAGCTTTCTTT. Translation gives CASSQLGEAFF.

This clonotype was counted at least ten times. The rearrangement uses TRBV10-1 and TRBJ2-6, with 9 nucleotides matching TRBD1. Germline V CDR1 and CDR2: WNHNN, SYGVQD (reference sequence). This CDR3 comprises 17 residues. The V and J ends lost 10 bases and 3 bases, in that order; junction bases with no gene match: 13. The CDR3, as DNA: TGCGCCATGGAAGACAGGGGGTCCTTGCTTGGGGCCAACGTCCTGACTTTC. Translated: CAMEDRGSLLGANVLTF.

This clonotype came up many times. The CDR3 loop reads CASSLNPGRTTEQYF. DNA of the CDR3: TGTGCCAGCAGTCTAAACCCGGGGAGGACTACCGAGCAGTACTTC. The chain carries TRBV7-2 and TRBJ2-7; TRBD2 might be the D (6 bases). The CDR3 is 15 residues long. Germline CDR1 reads SGHTA; CDR2 reads FQGNSA. Trimming left V 6 bases short and J 6 bases short, with 21 bases between.

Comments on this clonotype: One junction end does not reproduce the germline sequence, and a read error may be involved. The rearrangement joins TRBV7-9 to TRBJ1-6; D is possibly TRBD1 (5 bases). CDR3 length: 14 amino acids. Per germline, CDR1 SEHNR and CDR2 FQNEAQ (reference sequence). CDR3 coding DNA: TGTGCCAGCAGCTTAACGGGACCTAGTTCACCCCTCCCCTTT. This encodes CASSLTGPSSPLPF.

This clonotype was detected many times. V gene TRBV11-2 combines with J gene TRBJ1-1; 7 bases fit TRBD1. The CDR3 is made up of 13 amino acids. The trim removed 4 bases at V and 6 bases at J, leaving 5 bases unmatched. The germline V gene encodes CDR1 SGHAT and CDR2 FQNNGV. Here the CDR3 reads CASSSTGYAEAFF. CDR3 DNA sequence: TGTGCCAGCAGCTCGACAGGGTACGCTGAAGCTTTCTTT. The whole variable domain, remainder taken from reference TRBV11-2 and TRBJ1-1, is EAGVAQSPRYKIIEKRQSVAFWCNPISGHATLYWYQQILGQGPKLLIQFQNNGVVDDSQLPKDRFSAERLKGVDSTLKIQPAKLEDSAVYLCASSSTGYAEAFFGQGTRLTVV.

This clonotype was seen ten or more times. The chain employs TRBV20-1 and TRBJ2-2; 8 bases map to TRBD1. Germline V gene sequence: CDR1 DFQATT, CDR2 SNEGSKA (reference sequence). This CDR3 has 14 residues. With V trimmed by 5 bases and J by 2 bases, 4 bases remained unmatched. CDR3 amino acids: CSAPRGRNTGELFF. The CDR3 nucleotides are TGCAGTGCTCCCAGGGGGCGCAACACCGGGGAGCTGTTTTTT.

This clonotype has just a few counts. The CDR3 sequence: CASSLTGGRAYNEQFF. Here the CDR3 DNA reads TGTGCCAGCTCCCTCACTGGGGGGAGGGCCTACAATGAGCAGTTCTTC. The chain is built from TRBV7-9 and TRBJ2-1; TRBD2 matches 7 bases. The V gene's germline CDR1 is SEHNR and CDR2 FQNEAQ (reference sequence). V gave up 8 bases and J gave up 2 bases; unmatched junction bases: 12. CDR3 size: 16 residues.

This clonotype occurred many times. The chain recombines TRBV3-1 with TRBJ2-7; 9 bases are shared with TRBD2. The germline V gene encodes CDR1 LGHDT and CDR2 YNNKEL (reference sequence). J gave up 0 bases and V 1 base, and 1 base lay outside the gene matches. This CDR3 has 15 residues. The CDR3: CASSQGTSDSYEQYF. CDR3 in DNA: TGTGCCAGCAGCCAAGGGACTAGCGACTCCTACGAGCAGTACTTC.